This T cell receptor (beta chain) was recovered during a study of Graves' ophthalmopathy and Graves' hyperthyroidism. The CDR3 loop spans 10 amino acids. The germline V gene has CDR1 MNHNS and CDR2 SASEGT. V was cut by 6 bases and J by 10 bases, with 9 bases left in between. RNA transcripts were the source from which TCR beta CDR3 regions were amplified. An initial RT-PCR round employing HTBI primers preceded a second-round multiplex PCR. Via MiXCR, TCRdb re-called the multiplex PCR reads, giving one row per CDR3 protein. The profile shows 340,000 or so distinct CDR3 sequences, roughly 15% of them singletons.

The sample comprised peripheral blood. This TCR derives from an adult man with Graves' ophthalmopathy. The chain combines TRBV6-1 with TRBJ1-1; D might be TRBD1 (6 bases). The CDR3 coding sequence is TGTGCCAGCAGGGCGGACAGAGCTTTCTTT. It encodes CASRADRAFF.